The rows below give T cell receptor beta chains drawn from one sample of a study of blood T cell repertoires in COVID-19. Measured with immunoSEQ multiplex PCR; TCRdb has only the in-frame clones, and not every one. In the table there are a few hundred thousand clones, about 89% of which are singletons. What was sequenced was peripheral blood. Receptor source: a woman aged 55-69 years with acute or convalescent COVID-19. CDR3s include the opening cysteine and the closing phenylalanine or tryptophan. D genes are given only for firm matches. Some rows mark clone size as missing; the rest say once, few, many or name a class of expanded clone.

TRBJ2-5 TRBV12-2 - - CASRLEWPRPTQETQYF TGTGCAAGTCGCTTAGAGTGGCCGAGGCCAACTCAAGAGACCCAGTACTTC
TRBJ1-1 TRBV28 - - CASSPRGGGNTEAFF TGTGCCAGCAGTCCGCGCGGGGGAGGGAACACTGAAGCTTTCTTT
TRBJ2-5 TRBV13 - TRBD2 CASSLVLAAQETQYF TGTGCCAGCAGCTTAGTCCTAGCGGCCCAAGAGACCCAGTACTTC
TRBJ2-1 TRBV5-1 few TRBD2 CASTRSTSGHNEQFF TGCGCCAGCACTCGGTCGACTAGCGGCCACAATGAGCAGTTCTTC
TRBJ2-6 TRBV7-3 - - CASSLQLSSGANVLTF TGTGCCAGCAGCTTACAACTTAGCTCTGGGGCCAACGTCCTGACTTTC
TRBJ1-1 TRBV4-1 - - CASSPRPERSTEAFF TGCGCCAGCAGCCCGCGGCCCGAACGGAGCACTGAAGCTTTCTTT
TRBJ1-2 TRBV29-1 - - CSVEDRTSYGYTF TGCAGCGTTGAAGACAGGACAAGTTATGGCTACACCTTC
TRBJ2-2 TRBV28 - TRBD2 CASSLGGADTGELFF TGTGCCAGCAGTCTCGGGGGGGCCGACACCGGGGAGCTGTTTTTT
TRBJ2-5 TRBV6-5 - - CASSYRPSQETQYF TGTGCCAGCAGTTACCGGCCTAGCCAAGAGACCCAGTACTTC
TRBJ2-1 TRBV24-1 - TRBD2 CATSGKAGELGNEQFF TGTGCCACCAGTGGGAAAGCGGGGGAGTTGGGGAATGAGCAGTTCTTC
TRBJ2-1 TRBV7-2 once - CASSLQVSNEQFF TGTGCCAGCAGCTTACAGGTCTCCAATGAGCAGTTCTTC
TRBJ2-7 TRBV11-1 - - CASTRRWADNSYEQYF TGTGCCAGCACCCGAAGGTGGGCGGACAACTCCTACGAGCAGTACTTC
TRBJ1-1 TRBV16 - TRBD1 CASLLRGQDTEAFF TGTGCCAGCTTACTCAGGGGGCAGGACACTGAAGCTTTCTTT
TRBJ2-7 TRBV29-1 - TRBD2 CSVEAKGIAGFYYEQYF TGCAGCGTTGAAGCTAAGGGGATAGCGGGATTTTACTACGAGCAGTACTTC
TRBJ2-7 TRBV29-1 few TRBD1 CSVGVTGAYEQYF TGCAGCGTGGGAGTGACAGGGGCATACGAGCAGTACTTC
TRBJ1-1 TRBV28 once - CASQPESRREAFF TGTGCCAGCCAACCAGAGAGCAGGAGGGAAGCTTTCTTT
TRBJ1-2 TRBV6-1 - - CASSDPGRYGYTF TGTGCCAGCAGTGACCCAGGGCGATATGGCTACACCTTC
TRBJ1-1 TRBV2 - - CASQVGADTEAFF TGTGCCAGCCAGGTGGGGGCTGACACTGAAGCTTTCTTT
TRBJ1-2 TRBV9 - - CASSAQGGIEGYTF TGTGCCAGCAGCGCACAGGGTGGGATTGAGGGCTACACCTTC
TRBJ2-7 TRBV28 - TRBD2 CASSSGRLEQYF TGTGCCAGCAGTTCCGGGAGGCTCGAGCAGTACTTC
TRBJ1-2 TRBV2 - - CASSEALAGLYGYTF TGTGCCAGCAGTGAAGCGCTTGCAGGGTTATATGGCTACACCTTC
TRBJ2-7 TRBV28 - - CASKWSQGGGDPYEQYF TGTGCCAGCAAATGGTCGCAAGGGGGAGGGGATCCCTACGAGCAGTACTTC